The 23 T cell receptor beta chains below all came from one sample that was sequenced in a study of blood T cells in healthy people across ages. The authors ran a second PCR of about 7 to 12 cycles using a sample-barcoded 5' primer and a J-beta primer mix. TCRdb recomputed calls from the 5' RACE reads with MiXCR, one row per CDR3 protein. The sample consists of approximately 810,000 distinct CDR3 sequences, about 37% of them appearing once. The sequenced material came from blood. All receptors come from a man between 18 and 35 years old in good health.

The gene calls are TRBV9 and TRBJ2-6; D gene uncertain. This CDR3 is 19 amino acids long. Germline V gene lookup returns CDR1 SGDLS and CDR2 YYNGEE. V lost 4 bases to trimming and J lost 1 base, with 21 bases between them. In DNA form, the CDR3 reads TGTGCCAGCAGCCCAACGCCAAACCTCCACCCTTCTGGGGCCAACGTCCTGACTTTC. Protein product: CASSPTPNLHPSGANVLTF.

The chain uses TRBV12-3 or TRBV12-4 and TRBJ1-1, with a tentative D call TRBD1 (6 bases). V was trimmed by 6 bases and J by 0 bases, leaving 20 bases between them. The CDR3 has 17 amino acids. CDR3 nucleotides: TGTGCCAGCAGATCGACAGGCGCCTCTTCATTGAACACTGAAGCTTTCTTT. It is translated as CASRSTGASSLNTEAFF.

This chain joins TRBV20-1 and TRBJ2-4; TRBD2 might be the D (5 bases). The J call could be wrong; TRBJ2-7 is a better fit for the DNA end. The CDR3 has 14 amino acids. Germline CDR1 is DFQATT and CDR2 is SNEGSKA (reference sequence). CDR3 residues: CSASRSQRGLEQYF. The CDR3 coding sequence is TGCAGTGCTAGTAGGAGCCAACGAGGGCTCGAGCAGTACTTC.

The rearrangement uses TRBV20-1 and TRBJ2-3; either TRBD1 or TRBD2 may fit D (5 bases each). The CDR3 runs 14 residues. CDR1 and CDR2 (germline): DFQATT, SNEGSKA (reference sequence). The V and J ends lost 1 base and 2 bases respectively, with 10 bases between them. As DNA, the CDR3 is TGCAGTGCTAGAGCCTTTGGGACCACAGATACGCAGTATTTT. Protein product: CSARAFGTTDTQYF.

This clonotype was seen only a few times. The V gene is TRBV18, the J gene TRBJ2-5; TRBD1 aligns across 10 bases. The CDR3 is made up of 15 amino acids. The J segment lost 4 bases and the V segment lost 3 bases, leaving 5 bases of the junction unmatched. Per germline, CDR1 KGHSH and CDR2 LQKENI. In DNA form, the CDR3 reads TGTGCCAGCTCACCCCAAGACAGGGGGCGAGAGACCCAGTACTTC. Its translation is CASSPQDRGRETQYF.

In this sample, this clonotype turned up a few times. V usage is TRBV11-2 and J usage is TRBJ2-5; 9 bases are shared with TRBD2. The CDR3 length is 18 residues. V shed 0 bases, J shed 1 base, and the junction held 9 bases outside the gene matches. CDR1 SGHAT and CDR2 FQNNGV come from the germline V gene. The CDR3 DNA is TGTGCCAGCAGCTTAGACTTCGACGGCGGGGGGGTCCAAGAGACCCAGTACTTC. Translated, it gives CASSLDFDGGGVQETQYF.

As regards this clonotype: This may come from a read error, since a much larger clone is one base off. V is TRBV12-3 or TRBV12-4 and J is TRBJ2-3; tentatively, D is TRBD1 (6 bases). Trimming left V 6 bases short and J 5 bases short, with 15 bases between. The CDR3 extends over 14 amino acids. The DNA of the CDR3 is TGTGCCAGCAGAATGGGGGCAACCCTAGATACGCAGTATTTT. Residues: CASRMGATLDTQYF.

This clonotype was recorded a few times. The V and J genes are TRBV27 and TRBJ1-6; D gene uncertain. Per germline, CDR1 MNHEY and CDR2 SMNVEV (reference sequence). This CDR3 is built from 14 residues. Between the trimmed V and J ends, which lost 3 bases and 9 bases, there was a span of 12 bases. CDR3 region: CASSFGFIGSPLHF. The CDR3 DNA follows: TGTGCCAGCAGTTTCGGGTTCATCGGTTCACCCCTCCACTTT.

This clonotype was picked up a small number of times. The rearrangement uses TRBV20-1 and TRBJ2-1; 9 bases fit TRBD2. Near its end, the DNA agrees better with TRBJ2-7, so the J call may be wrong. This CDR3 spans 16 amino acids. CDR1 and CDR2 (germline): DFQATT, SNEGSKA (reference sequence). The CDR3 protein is CSARDMVAGAYNEQYF. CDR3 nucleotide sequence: TGCAGTGCTAGAGATATGGTAGCGGGGGCCTACAATGAGCAGTACTTC.

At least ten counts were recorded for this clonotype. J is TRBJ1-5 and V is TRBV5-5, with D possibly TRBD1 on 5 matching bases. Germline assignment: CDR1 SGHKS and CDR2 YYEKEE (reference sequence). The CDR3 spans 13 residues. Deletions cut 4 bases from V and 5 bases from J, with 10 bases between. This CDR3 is CASSQGGDQPQHF. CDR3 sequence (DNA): TGTGCCAGCAGCCAGGGTGGGGATCAGCCCCAGCATTTT.

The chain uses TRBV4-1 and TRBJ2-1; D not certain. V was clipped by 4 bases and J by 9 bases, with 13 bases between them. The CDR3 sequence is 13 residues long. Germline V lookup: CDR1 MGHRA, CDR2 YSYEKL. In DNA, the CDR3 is TGCGCCAGCAGCCCGACCGTGCCGGCTGAGCAGTTCTTC. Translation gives CASSPTVPAEQFF.

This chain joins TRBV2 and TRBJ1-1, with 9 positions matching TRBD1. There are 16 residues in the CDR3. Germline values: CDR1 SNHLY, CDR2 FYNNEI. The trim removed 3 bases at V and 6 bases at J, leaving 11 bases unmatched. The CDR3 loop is CASSDGGQGVLSEAFF. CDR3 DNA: TGTGCCAGCAGTGACGGGGGACAGGGAGTATTGTCTGAAGCTTTCTTT.

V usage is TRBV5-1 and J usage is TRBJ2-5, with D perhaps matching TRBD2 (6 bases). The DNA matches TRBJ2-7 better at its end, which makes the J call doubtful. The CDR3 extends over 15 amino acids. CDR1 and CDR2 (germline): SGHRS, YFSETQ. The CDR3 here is CASSSGVRTFDEQYF. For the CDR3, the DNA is TGCGCCAGCAGCTCGGGGGTGCGGACTTTCGACGAGCAGTACTTC.

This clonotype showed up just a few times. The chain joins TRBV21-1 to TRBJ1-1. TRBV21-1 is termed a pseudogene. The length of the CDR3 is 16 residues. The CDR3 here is CASSTGTESMNTEAFF. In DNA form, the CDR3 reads TGTGCCAGCAGCACGGGCACGGAATCGATGAACACTGAAGCTTTCTTT.

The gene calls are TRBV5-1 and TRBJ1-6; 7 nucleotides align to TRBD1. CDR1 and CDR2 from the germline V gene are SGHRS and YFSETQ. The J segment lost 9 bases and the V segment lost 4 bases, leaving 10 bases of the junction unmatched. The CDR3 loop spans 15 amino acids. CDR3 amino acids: CASSDRDSGSSPLHF. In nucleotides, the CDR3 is TGCGCCAGCAGCGATCGGGACAGCGGGAGTTCACCCCTCCACTTT.

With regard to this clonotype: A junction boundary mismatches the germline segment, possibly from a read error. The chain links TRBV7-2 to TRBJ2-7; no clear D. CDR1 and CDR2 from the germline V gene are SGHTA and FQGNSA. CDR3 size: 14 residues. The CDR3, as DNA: TGTGCCAGCAGCTTAGCGCGTGACGGCTACGTGCAGTACTTC. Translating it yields CASSLARDGYVQYF.

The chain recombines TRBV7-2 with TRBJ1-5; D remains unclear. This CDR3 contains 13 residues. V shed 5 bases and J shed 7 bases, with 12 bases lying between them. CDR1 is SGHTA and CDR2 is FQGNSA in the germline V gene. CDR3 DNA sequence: TGTGCCAGCAGCCAAATCAGAGCCCAGCCCCAGCATTTT. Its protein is CASSQIRAQPQHF.

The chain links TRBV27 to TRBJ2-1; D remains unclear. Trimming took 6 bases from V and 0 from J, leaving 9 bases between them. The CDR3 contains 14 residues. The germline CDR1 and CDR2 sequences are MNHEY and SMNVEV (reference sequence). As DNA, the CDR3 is TGTGCCAGCAGCACATCGAGCTCCTACAATGAGCAGTTCTTC. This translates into CASSTSSSYNEQFF.

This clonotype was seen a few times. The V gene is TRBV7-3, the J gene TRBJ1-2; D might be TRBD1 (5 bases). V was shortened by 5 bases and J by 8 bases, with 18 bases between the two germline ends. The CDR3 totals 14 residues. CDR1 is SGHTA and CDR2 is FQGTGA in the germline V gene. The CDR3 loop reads CASSQGGSSLGYTF. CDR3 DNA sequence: TGTGCCAGCAGCCAGGGAGGATCCTCCTTGGGCTACACCTTC.

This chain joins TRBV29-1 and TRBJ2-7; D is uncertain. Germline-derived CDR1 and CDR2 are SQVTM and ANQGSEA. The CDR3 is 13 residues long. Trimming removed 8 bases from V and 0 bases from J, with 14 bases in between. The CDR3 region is CSFRTESSYEQYF. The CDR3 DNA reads TGCAGCTTCCGGACGGAGAGCTCCTACGAGCAGTACTTC.

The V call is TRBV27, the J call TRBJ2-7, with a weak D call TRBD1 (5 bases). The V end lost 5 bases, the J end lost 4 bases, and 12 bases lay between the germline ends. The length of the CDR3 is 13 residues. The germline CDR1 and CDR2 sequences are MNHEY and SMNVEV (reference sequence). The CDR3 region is CASSDSGQYEQYF. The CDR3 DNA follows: TGTGCCAGCAGTGACAGTGGTCAATACGAGCAGTACTTC.

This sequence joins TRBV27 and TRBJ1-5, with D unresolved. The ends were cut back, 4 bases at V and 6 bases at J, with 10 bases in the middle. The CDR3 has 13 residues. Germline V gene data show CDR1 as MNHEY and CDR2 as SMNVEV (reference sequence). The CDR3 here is CASSSTDIQPQHF. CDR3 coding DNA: TGTGCCAGCAGTTCTACAGACATTCAGCCCCAGCATTTT.

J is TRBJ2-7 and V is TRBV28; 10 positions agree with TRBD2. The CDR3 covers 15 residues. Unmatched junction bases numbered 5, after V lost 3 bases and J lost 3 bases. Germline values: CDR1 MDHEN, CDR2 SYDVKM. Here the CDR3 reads CASSLTASGGYEQYF. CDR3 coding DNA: TGTGCCAGCAGTTTGACGGCTAGCGGGGGCTACGAGCAGTACTTC.